Listed below are T cell receptor beta chains from one sample, sequenced in a study of T cells after yellow fever vaccination. TCRdb ran MiXCR on the 5' RACE reads and lists one entry per CDR3 protein. The sample has 340,000 or so distinct CDR3 sequences; approximately 12% are singletons. The input for sequencing was CD4+ T cells sorted from PBMCs, taken 15 days after the yellow fever booster vaccination. These receptors originate from a young man who received the YFV17D yellow fever vaccine. Both conserved end residues are part of each CDR3. The D gene is left open where the match is weak. Rows may omit the clone size; those that give it use once, few, many or a size class.

many | . | TRBJ1-4 | TRBV4-1 | TGCGCCAGCAGAAATACAGGGAAGTTTGAAAAACTGTTTTTT | CASRNTGKFEKLFF
few | . | TRBJ1-1 | TRBV5-6 | TGTGCCAGCAGCTTGTACGCCAGGACCACTGAAGCTTTCTTT | CASSLYARTTEAFF
. | . | TRBJ1-3 | TRBV4-2 | TGTGCCAGCAGCCAAGTCGTTGCCTCTGGAAACACCATATATTTT | CASSQVVASGNTIYF
. | TRBD2 | TRBJ2-3 | TRBV11-2 | TGTGCCAGCAGCTTCTCGACTAGCGGGGTAGATACGCAGTATTTT | CASSFSTSGVDTQYF
few | . | TRBJ1-4 | TRBV4-2 | TGTGCCAGCAGCCAAACCTCCCCGGGCAGGGCCGGAGGAACTAATGAAAAACTGTTTTTT | CASSQTSPGRAGGTNEKLFF
few | . | TRBJ2-7 | TRBV20-1 | TGCAGTGCTAGAGATCAGCGGCAGGGGTGGTACGAGCAGTACTTC | CSARDQRQGWYEQYF
few | . | TRBJ2-2 | TRBV4-2 | TGTGCCAGCAGCCAAGCTAGATACACCGGGGAGCTGTTTTTT | CASSQARYTGELFF
few | TRBD2 | TRBJ2-3 | TRBV4-1 | TGCGCCAGCAGTGGAGTACTAGCGGGCACAGATACGCAGTATTTT | CASSGVLAGTDTQYF
. | . | TRBJ1-5 | TRBV4-1 | TGCGCCAGCAGCCCAGGTCTTCGAGGGATTGGCAATCAGCCCCAGCATTTT | CASSPGLRGIGNQPQHF
. | TRBD2 | TRBJ2-1 | TRBV9 | TGTGCCAGCAGCGCCCAACTAGCGGAATTCTACAATGAGCAGTTCTTC | CASSAQLAEFYNEQFF
. | TRBD2 | TRBJ2-5 | TRBV19 | TGTGCCAGTAGCGGGCCAGCGGGGGAGCTCCAAGAGACCCAGTACTTC | CASSGPAGELQETQYF
. | . | TRBJ2-5 | TRBV7-2 | TGTGCCAGCAGGGGGACTGGGGGGCCGAAGACCCAGTACTTC | CASRGTGGPKTQYF
few | TRBD1 | TRBJ1-3 | TRBV7-2 | TGTGCCAGCAGAATCACAGGGGCTGGAAACACCATATATTTT | CASRITGAGNTIYF
few | . | TRBJ1-4 | TRBV12-3/TRBV12-4 | TGTGCCAGCAGTTTAAGTGGGCCCGAAAAACTGTTTTTT | CASSLSGPEKLFF
. | . | TRBJ1-2 | TRBV11-2 | TGTGCCAGCAGCCCGGTTCAAGTCTATGGCTACACCTTC | CASSPVQVYGYTF
. | . | TRBJ1-2 | TRBV11-2 | TGTGCCAGCAGCTCGGGGGCCGCTAACTATGGCTACACCTTC | CASSSGAANYGYTF
many | . | TRBJ2-5 | TRBV7-2 | TGTGCCAGCAGCTTACTAGAGCGATGGGGGACCCAGTACTTC | CASSLLERWGTQYF
. | . | TRBJ1-3 | TRBV5-1 | TGCGCCAGCAGCTTGGCTGGACAGATCTATGGAAACACCATATATTTT | CASSLAGQIYGNTIYF
few | . | TRBJ2-6 | TRBV29-1 | TGCAGCGCCCAAATCGGAATGACTGGGGCCAACGTCCTGACTTTC | CSAQIGMTGANVLTF
few | . | TRBJ1-1 | TRBV6-1 | TGTGCCACCTGGTATAATTGGGCGCGGAGCACTGAAGCTTTCTTT | CATWYNWARSTEAFF
. | . | TRBJ1-5 | TRBV6-1 | TGTGCCAGCAGTGAAACTAGGGGGGATCCTCAGCCCCAGCATTTT | CASSETRGDPQPQHF
. | . | TRBJ2-7 | TRBV20-1 | TGCAGTGCTAGAGGTAACTCGGGCTCCTACGAGCAGTACTTC | CSARGNSGSYEQYF
many | . | TRBJ1-5 | TRBV5-6 | TGTGCCAGCAGCCGTTGGGGGAATCAGCCCCAGCATTTT | CASSRWGNQPQHF
. | TRBD1 | TRBJ2-3 | TRBV7-9 | TGTGCCAGCAGCCTCGGACAGGGCTTCACAGATACGCAGTATTTT | CASSLGQGFTDTQYF
. | . | TRBJ1-1 | TRBV2 | TGTGCCAGCAGTGAAAGGGGTAGAGCTTTCTTT | CASSERGRAFF
. | . | TRBJ2-1 | TRBV19 | TGTGCCAGTAGAATCGGGGGTCCCTACAATGAGCAGTTCTTC | CASRIGGPYNEQFF
. | TRBD1 | TRBJ1-5 | TRBV6-6 | TGTGCCAGCAGTTACCTTCTTACAGGGGGCCAGCCCCAGCATTTT | CASSYLLTGGQPQHF
many | . | TRBJ2-5 | TRBV12-3/TRBV12-4 | TGTGCGTCGGCCCTCGACCGGGAGACCCAGTACTTC | CASALDRETQYF